Reported below is one TCR beta chain. Its antigen is still unknown. CDR1 and CDR2 from the germline V gene are MNHEY and SVGAGI. Trimming took off 6 bases at V and 6 bases at J, with 14 bases between the two ends. This CDR3 is 14 amino acids long. This specimen belongs to a study of T cell responses to AZD1222 COVID-19 vaccine. General observations from the study: At study baseline, merely five or six AZD1222 recipients were seropositive. Unmutated variant regions are reportedly targeted by nearly half of spike-specific TCRs.

The data were produced by immunoSEQ multiplex PCR, yet TCRdb's version contains in-frame clones alone and is incomplete. The sample lists fewer than 150,000 clones, about 92% occurring once. V gene TRBV6-5 combines with J gene TRBJ2-2; D may match TRBD1 or TRBD2 (5 bases each). The source was peripheral blood, collected 28 days after the second AZD1222 dose. This clonotype was obtained from an adult who received the AZD1222 COVID-19 vaccine. CDR3 loop: CASSSGTRAGELFF. As DNA, the CDR3 is TGTGCCAGCAGCTCCGGGACGAGGGCCGGGGAGCTGTTTTTT.